This TCR beta chain was sequenced in a study of T cell repertoires in cytomegalovirus infection. Study as a whole: Public TCR beta signature analysis indicated the presence of both CMV infection and matching HLA type. Study findings and constraints: CMV-specific TCR beta clonotypes restricted by HLA-C dominated the ex vivo response.

TCRdb passed the reads through MiXCR, listing each CDR3 protein once. Among roughly 500,000 distinct CDR3 sequences listed, roughly 10% were seen once. The germline gives CDR1 SGHTA, CDR2 FQGNSA. V gave up 1 base and J gave up 6 bases; unmatched junction bases: 5. The CDR3 sequence is 16 residues long. In its sample, this clonotype was seen many times. Its cognate antigen is unknown. Sequencing input: PBMCs. The V and J genes are TRBV7-2 and TRBJ1-5, with 11 bases lining up with TRBD1. The sequence came from a human donor in good health (CMV status not recorded). Some clones in this sample may be carry-over from other donors' samples. The chain's CDR3 is CASSLGGTGGTQPQHF. CDR3 coding DNA: TGTGCCAGCAGCTTAGGGGGGACAGGGGGAACTCAGCCCCAGCATTTT.